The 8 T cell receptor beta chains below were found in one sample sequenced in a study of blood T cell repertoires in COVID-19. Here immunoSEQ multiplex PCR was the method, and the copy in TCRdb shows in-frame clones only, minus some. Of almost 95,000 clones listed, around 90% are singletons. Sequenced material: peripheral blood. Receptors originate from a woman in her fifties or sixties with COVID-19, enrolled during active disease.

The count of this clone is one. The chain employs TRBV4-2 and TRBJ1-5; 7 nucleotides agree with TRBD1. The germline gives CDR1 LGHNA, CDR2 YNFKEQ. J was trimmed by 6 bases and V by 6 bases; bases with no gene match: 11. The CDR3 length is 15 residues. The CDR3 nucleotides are TGTGCCAGCAGAGATCAGGAGGGGGCTATTCAGCCCCAGCATTTT. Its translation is CASRDQEGAIQPQHF.

The DNA of the CDR3 is TGTGCCAGCGGCGGACTGGCAGATACGCAGTATTTT. It yields the protein CASGGLADTQYF. The rearrangement joins TRBV7-2 to TRBJ2-3; possibly TRBD2 for D (5 bases). The V end lost 8 bases, the J end lost 4 bases, and 10 bases lay between the germline ends. Germline CDR1 is SGHTA and CDR2 is FQGNSA. The CDR3 sequence is 12 residues long.

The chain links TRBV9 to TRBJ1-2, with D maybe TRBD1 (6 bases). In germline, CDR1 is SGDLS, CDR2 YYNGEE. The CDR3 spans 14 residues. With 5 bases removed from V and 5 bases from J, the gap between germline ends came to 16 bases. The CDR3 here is CASSEGEQGYGYTF. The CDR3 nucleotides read TGTGCCAGCAGTGAAGGGGAGCAGGGGTATGGCTACACCTTC. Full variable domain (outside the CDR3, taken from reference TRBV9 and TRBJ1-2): DSGVTQTPKHLITATGQRVTLRCSPRSGDLSVYWYQQSLDQGLQFLIQYYNGEERAKGNILERFSAQQFPDLHSELNLSSLELGDSALYFCASSEGEQGYGYTFGSGTRLTVV.

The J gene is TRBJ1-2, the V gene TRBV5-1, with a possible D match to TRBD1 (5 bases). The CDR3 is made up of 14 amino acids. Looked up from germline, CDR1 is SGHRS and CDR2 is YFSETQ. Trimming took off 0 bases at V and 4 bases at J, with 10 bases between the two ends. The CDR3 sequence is CASSLGQSIYGYTF. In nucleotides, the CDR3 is TGCGCCAGCAGCTTGGGACAGTCAATCTATGGCTACACCTTC.

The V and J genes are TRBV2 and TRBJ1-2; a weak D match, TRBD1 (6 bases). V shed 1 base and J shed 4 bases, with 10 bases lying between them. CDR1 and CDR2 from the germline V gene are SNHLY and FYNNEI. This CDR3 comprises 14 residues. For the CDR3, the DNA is TGTGCCAGCAGTGAAGATGGGGGCGGCTATGGCTACACCTTC. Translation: CASSEDGGGYGYTF.

CDR3 in DNA: TGTGCCAGCAGCGAAGGGCAGGGCCACAGTGTTAGCGAGCAGTACTTC. It translates to CASSEGQGHSVSEQYF. V usage is TRBV9 and J usage is TRBJ2-7; possible D gene TRBD1, 5 bases. The V gene lost 3 bases and the J gene lost 6 bases, with 22 bases spanning the gap. This CDR3 comprises 16 residues. CDR1 SGDLS and CDR2 YYNGEE come from the germline V gene.

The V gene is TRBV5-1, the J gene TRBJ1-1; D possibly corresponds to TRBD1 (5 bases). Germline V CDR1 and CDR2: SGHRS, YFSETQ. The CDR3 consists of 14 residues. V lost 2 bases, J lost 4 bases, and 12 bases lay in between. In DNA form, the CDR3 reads TGCGCCAGCAGCTTAATAGGGGTCAGCACTGAAGCTTTCTTT. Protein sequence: CASSLIGVSTEAFF.

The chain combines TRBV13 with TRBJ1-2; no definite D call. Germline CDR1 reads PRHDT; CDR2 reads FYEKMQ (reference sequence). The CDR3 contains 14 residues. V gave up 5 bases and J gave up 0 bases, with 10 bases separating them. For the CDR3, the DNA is TGTGCCAGCAGCGCCGGCCTAGCTAACTATGGCTACACCTTC. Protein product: CASSAGLANYGYTF.